This TCR beta chain is drawn from a study of blood T cells in healthy people across ages. Combining a sample-barcoded 5' primer with a J-beta primer mix, a second PCR ran for about 6 to 12 cycles. Via MiXCR, TCRdb re-called the 5' RACE reads, giving one row per CDR3 protein. Of 850,000 to 1,100,000 distinct CDR3 sequences listed, roughly two fifths were seen once; the top ten hold around 12%. The CDR3 extends over 14 amino acids. The V gene lost 5 bases and the J gene lost 1 base, with 11 bases spanning the gap. Germline CDR1 and CDR2: MGHRA and YSYEKL. This TCR came from a man younger than 35 in good health. The chain recombines TRBV4-1 with TRBJ1-2; D remains ambiguous. Sequencing was performed on blood. The CDR3 spells CASSTPRINYGYTF. In DNA form, the CDR3 reads TGCGCCAGCAGCACGCCACGGATTAACTATGGCTACACCTTC.